Detailed here is one TCR beta chain. The table came from immunoSEQ multiplex PCR; TCRdb's copy has only in-frame clones and leaves some out. The table has tens of thousands of clones, over 65% seen once; the top ten hold about an eighth. The V and J ends lost 0 bases and 2 bases, in that order; junction bases with no gene match: 6. The CDR3 is made up of 16 amino acids. CDR1 and CDR2 (germline): SGDLS, YYNGEE. This specimen comes from a study of OX40 agonist ivuxolimab in advanced cancers. Study context: Three patients got partial responses; one had hepatocellular carcinoma and two had cutaneous melanoma.

This TCR was sampled from an adult with an advanced solid tumor such as melanoma, head and neck, liver or kidney cancer. The chain is built from TRBV9 and TRBJ2-5; 8 positions agree with TRBD2. The sequenced sample was CD4+ or CD8+ T cells sorted from blood, obtained in a trial of the OX40 agonist ivuxolimab. This chain's CDR3 is CASSVGDGRAQETQYF. As DNA, the CDR3 is TGTGCCAGCAGCGTAGGGGACGGGAGGGCTCAAGAGACCCAGTACTTC.